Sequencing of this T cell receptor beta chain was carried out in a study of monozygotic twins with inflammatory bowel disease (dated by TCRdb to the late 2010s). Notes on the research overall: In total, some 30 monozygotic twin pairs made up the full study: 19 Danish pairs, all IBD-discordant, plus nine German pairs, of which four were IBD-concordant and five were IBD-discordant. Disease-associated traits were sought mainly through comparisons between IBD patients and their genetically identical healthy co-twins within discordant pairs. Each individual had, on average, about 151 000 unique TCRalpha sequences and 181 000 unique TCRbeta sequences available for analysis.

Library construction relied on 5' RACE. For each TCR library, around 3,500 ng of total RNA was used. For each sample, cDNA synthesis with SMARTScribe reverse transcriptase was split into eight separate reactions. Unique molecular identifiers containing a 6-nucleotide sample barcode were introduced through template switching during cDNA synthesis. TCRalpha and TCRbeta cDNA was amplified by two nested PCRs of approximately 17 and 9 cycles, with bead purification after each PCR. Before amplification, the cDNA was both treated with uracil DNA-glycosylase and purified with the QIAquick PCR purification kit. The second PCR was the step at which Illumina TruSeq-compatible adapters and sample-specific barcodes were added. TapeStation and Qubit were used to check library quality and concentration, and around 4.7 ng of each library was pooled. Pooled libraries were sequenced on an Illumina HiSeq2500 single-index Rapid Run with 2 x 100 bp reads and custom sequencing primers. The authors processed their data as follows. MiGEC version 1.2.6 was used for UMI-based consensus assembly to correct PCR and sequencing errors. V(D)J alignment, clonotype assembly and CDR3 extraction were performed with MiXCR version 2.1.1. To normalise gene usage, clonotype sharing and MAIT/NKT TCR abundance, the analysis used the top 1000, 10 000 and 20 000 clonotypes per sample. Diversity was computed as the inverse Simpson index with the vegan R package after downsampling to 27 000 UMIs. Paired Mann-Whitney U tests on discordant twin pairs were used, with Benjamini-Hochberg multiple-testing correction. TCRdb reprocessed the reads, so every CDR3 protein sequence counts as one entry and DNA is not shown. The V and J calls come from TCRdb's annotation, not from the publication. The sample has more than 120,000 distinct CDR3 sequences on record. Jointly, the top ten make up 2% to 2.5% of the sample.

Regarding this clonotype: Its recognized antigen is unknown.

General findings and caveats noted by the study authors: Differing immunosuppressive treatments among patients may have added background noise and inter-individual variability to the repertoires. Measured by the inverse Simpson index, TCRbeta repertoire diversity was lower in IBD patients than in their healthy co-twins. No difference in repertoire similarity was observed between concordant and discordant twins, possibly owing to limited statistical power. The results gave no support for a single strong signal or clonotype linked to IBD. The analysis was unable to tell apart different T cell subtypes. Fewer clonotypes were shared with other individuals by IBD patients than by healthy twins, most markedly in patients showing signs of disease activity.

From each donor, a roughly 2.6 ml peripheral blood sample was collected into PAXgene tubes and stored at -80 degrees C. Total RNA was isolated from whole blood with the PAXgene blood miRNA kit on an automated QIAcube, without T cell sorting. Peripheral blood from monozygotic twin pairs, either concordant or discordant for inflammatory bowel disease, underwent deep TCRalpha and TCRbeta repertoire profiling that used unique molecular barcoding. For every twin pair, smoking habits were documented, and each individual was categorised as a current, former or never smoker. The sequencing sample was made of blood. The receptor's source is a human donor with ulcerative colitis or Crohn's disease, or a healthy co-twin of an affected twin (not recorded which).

The encoded CDR3 is CASSFGGSQNNEQFF. Here the chain combines TRBV12-3 or TRBV12-4 and TRBJ2-1. Including the terminal cysteine and phenylalanine, the CDR3 comprises 15 residues. The coding DNA is unavailable.